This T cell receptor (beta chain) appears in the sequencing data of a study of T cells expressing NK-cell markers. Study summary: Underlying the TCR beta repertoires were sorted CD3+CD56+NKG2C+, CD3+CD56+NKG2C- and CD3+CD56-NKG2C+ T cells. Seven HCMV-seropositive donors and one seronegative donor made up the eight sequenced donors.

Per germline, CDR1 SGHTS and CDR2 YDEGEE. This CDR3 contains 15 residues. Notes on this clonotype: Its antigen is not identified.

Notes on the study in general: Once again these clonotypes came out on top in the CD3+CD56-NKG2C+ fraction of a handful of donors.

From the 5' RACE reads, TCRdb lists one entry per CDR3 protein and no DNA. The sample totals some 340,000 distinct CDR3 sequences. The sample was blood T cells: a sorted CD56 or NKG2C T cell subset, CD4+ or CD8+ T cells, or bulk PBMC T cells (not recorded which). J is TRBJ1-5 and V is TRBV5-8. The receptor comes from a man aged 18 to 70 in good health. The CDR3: CASSLAAGPNQPQHF.